This is a list of T cell receptor beta chains from one sample in a study of blood T cell repertoires in COVID-19. The protocol was immunoSEQ multiplex PCR, while the TCRdb copy is restricted to in-frame clones and leaves out a portion. The sample has about 130,000 clones, roughly 85% seen once. The sequencing sample was made of peripheral blood. The receptor set was obtained from a human donor in a cohort sampled during active COVID-19. Each CDR3 is given with its conserved first and last residue. Each record gives: V gene, clone size, D gene, J gene, CDR3 DNA, CDR3 protein. The D gene is left open where the match is weak. A row's size may be missing; if present it is once, few, many or a size class.

TRBV2	.	TRBD1	TRBJ1-6	TGTGCCAGCATAAGAGGGGACAGGGGCAACCCCTCACCCCTCCACTTT	CASIRGDRGNPSPLHF
TRBV30	once	.	TRBJ1-2	TGTGCCTGCACCACTAGATCAGGCTATGGCTACACCTTC	CACTTRSGYGYTF
TRBV3-1/TRBV3-2	.	TRBD1	TRBJ1-6	TGTGCCAGCAGCCAAAACAGGGGGTCACCCCTCCACTTT	CASSQNRGSPLHF
TRBV5-4	.	.	TRBJ2-5	TGTGCCAGCAGCCTCACAGGTTCGAAGACCCAGTACTTC	CASSLTGSKTQYF
TRBV5-1	.	TRBD2	TRBJ2-5	TGCGCCAGCAGCCGACTAGCGGGAGGAAAAGAGACCCAGTACTTC	CASSRLAGGKETQYF
TRBV6-5	.	TRBD1	TRBJ1-6	TGTGCCAGCAGCCGAGGGACAGGGGATAATTCACCCCTCCACTTT	CASSRGTGDNSPLHF
TRBV6-2/TRBV6-3	.	.	TRBJ2-7	TGTGCCAGCAGCCTACCTCGAGGGCCATTCGTCGAGCAGTACTTC	CASSLPRGPFVEQYF
TRBV12-3/TRBV12-4	.	TRBD2	TRBJ2-3	TGTGCCAGCAACCTAGCGGTATGGGATACGCAGTATTTT	CASNLAVWDTQYF
TRBV5-4	.	TRBD2	TRBJ2-1	TGTGCCAGCAGCAACCTAGCGGGGGGCTTAGGTGAGCAGTTCTTC	CASSNLAGGLGEQFF
TRBV6-5	.	TRBD1	TRBJ2-5	TGTGCCAGCAGGGCGACAGGGCCCCAAGAGACCCAGTACTTC	CASRATGPQETQYF
TRBV6-6	.	.	TRBJ2-1	TGTGCCAGCAGTTCCATAACCGCAGGGGCCGACAATGAGCAGTTCTTC	CASSSITAGADNEQFF
TRBV2	.	TRBD2	TRBJ2-5	TGTGCCAGCAGCCCCCCGGGGACTAGCGGGAGAGGGGGGGAGACCCAGTACTTC	CASSPPGTSGRGGETQYF
TRBV24-1	.	TRBD1	TRBJ2-7	TGTGCCACCAGTGAAGGACAGGCTCCCTACGAGCAGTACTTC	CATSEGQAPYEQYF
TRBV5-5	.	.	TRBJ2-2	TGTGCCAGCAGCTCGACAGCTAAAAAATCAACCGGGGAGCTGTTTTTT	CASSSTAKKSTGELFF
TRBV5-1	.	.	TRBJ1-1	TGCGCCACCCAACCACGGAGGCATTACACTGAAGCTTTCTTT	CATQPRRHYTEAFF
TRBV5-1	.	.	TRBJ2-5	TGCGCCAGCAGCTTTAGTATCCAAGAGACCCAGTACTTC	CASSFSIQETQYF
TRBV19	.	TRBD1	TRBJ1-5	TGTGCCAGTAGTATTGGACAGGGAGGAGAGCCCCAGCATTTT	CASSIGQGGEPQHF
TRBV7-2	.	.	TRBJ2-5	TGTGCCAGCAGCCCCTCCCGGGGGTACCAAGAGACCCAGTACTTC	CASSPSRGYQETQYF
TRBV10-3	.	TRBD1	TRBJ1-4	TGTGCCACACGGCCGGTTGACAGGGGGGATGAAAAACTGTTTTTT	CATRPVDRGDEKLFF
TRBV10-3	.	TRBD2	TRBJ2-1	TGTGCCATCAGTACTAGCGGGAGGGTATACAATGAGCAGTTCTTC	CAISTSGRVYNEQFF
TRBV2	.	.	TRBJ2-3	TGTGCCAGCAGTGAAGGAGGAGCGACGACGCAGTATTTT	CASSEGGATTQYF
TRBV18	.	.	TRBJ1-1	TGTGCCAGCTCATCATACAGCATCAATATTGTCGGCACTGAAGCTTTCTTT	CASSSYSINIVGTEAFF
TRBV19	.	TRBD1	TRBJ2-3	TGTGCCAGTAGTATATGGGGGGTTGACAGGGGTCTCACAGATACGCAGTATTTT	CASSIWGVDRGLTDTQYF
TRBV19	.	TRBD1	TRBJ1-3	TGTGCCAGTAGTTTGAACACCGGGACAGGGCTTGGAAACACCATATATTTT	CASSLNTGTGLGNTIYF
TRBV7-9	few	.	TRBJ1-5	TGTGCCAGCAGCCCTGAGGGCAATCAGCCCCAGCATTTT	CASSPEGNQPQHF
TRBV5-1	.	.	TRBJ2-2	TGCGCCAGCAAGCCCGAAGTTTCCACCGGGGAGCTGTTTTTT	CASKPEVSTGELFF
TRBV7-8	few	.	TRBJ2-3	TGTGCCAGCAGTCATCAGGATACAGATACGCAGTATTTT	CASSHQDTDTQYF
TRBV10-1	.	.	TRBJ2-7	TGCGCCAGCCATGCCATCCTATTTGACTGCGCCAGCCATGCCAGGGGAGTCGAGCAGTACTTC	CASHAILFDCASHARGVEQYF
TRBV6-5	.	TRBD1	TRBJ1-1	TGTGCCAGCAGGCGGACAGGGGCTGAAGCTTTCTTT	CASRRTGAEAFF
TRBV7-2	.	.	TRBJ1-2	TGTGCCAGCAGCTTAGGTCACATCAACTATGGCTACACCTTC	CASSLGHINYGYTF
TRBV29-1	few	TRBD2	TRBJ2-3	TGTGGAGGGAGGGCAGATACGCAGTATTTT	CGGRADTQYF
TRBV6-1	.	TRBD1	TRBJ1-4	TGTGCCAGCAGTGAAGCGACAGGGTCGGGTGAAAAACTGTTTTTT	CASSEATGSGEKLFF
TRBV13	.	TRBD1	TRBJ2-7	TGTGCCAGCAGCACGAGGACAGGGGGGTACGAGCAGTACTTC	CASSTRTGGYEQYF
TRBV6-1	.	.	TRBJ2-7	TGTGCCAGCAGTGAAGCGCTGGGGGCCGGCAGAGAGCAGTACTTC	CASSEALGAGREQYF
TRBV15	.	.	TRBJ2-6	TGTGCCACCAGCCAGTCTCGCTCTGGGGCCAACGTCCTGACTTTC	CATSQSRSGANVLTF
TRBV30	.	.	TRBJ1-3	TGTGCCTGGAGATTGACAGCTATCTCTGGAAACACCATATATTTT	CAWRLTAISGNTIYF
TRBV14	.	TRBD1	TRBJ1-1	TGTGCCAGCAGCCATAGGACAGGGGGCTTCGTGACTGAAGCTTTCTTT	CASSHRTGGFVTEAFF
TRBV19	once	.	TRBJ2-1	TGTGCCAGTCGGGTTAGCTCCTACAATGAGCAGTTCTTC	CASRVSSYNEQFF
TRBV7-2	.	TRBD1	TRBJ1-2	TGTGCCAGCAGCCCAGACAGGGTTATCTATGGCTACACCTTC	CASSPDRVIYGYTF
TRBV24-1	.	TRBD2	TRBJ2-3	TGTGCCACCAGCCAACCGACTAGCGGGAGGGCAGATACGCAGTATTTT	CATSQPTSGRADTQYF